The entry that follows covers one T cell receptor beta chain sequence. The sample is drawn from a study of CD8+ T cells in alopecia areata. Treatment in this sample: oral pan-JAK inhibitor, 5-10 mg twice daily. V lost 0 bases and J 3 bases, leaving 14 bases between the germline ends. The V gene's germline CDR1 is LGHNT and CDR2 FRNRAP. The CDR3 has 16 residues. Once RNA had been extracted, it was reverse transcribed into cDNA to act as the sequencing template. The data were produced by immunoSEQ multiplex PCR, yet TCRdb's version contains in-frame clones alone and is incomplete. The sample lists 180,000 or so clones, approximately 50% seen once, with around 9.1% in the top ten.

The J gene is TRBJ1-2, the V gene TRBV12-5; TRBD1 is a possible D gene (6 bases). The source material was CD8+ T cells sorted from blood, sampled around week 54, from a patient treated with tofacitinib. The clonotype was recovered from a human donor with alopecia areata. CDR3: CASGLVLRGQHYGYTF. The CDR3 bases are TGTGCTAGTGGTTTGGTACTCAGGGGCCAACACTATGGCTACACCTTC.